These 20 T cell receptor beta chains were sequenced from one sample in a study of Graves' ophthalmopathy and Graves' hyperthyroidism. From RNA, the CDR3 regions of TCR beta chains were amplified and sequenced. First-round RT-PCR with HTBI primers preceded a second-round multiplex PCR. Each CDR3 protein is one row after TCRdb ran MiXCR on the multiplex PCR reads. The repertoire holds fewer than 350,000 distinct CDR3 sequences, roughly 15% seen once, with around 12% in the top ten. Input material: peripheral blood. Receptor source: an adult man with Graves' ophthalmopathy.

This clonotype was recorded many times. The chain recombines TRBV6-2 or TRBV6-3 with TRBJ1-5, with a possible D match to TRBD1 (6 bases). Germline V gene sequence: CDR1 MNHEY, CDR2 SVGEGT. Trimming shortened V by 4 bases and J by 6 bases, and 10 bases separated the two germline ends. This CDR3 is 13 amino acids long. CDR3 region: CASSLQGRQPQHF. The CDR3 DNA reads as TGTGCCAGCAGTTTGCAGGGGCGTCAGCCCCAGCATTTT.

This CDR3 reads CASGFFSSATEAFF. As DNA, the CDR3 is TGTGCTAGTGGTTTCTTCAGTTCGGCCACTGAAGCTTTCTTT. The chain has TRBV12-5 and TRBJ1-1; no clear D. The CDR3 spans 14 residues. Trimming pared 3 bases from V and 4 bases from J, leaving 12 bases between. Germline-derived CDR1 and CDR2 are LGHNT and FRNRAP. The whole variable domain, filled in from reference TRBV12-5 and TRBJ1-1, reads DARVTQTPRHKVTEMGQEVTMRCQPILGHNTVFWYRQTMMQGLELLAYFRNRAPLDDSGMPKDRFSAEMPDATLATLKIQPSEPRDSAVYFCASGFFSSATEAFFGQGTRLTVV.

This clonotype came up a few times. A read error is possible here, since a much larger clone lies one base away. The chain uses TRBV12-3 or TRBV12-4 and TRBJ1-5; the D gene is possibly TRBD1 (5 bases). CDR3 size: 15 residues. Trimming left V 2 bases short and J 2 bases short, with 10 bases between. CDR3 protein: CASSLSQGCNQPQHF. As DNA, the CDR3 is TGTGCCAGCAGTTTAAGTCAGGGTTGCAATCAGCCCCAGCATTTT.

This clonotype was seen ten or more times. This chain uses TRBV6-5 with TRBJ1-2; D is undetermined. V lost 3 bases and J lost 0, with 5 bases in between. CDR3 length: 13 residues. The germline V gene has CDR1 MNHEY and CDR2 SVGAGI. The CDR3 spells CASSYATNYGYTF. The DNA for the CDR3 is TGTGCCAGCAGTTATGCCACTAACTATGGCTACACCTTC.

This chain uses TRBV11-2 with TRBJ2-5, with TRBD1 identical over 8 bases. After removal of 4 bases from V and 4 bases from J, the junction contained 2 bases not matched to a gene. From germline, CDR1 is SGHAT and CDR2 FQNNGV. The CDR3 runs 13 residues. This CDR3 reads CASSSGQGETQYF. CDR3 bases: TGTGCCAGCAGCTCCGGACAGGGAGAGACCCAGTACTTC.

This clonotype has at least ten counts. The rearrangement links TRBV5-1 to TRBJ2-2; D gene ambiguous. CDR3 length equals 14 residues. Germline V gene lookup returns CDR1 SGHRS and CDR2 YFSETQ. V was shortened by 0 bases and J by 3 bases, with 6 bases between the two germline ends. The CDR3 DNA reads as TGCGCCAGCAGCTTGGCCGGGTACACCGGGGAGCTGTTTTTT. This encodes CASSLAGYTGELFF.

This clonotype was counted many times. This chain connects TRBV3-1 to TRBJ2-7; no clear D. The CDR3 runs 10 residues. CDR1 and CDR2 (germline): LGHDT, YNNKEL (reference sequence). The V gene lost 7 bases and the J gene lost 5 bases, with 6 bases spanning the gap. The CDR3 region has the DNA TGTGCCAGCACCTCTAACGAGCAGTACTTC. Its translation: CASTSNEQYF.

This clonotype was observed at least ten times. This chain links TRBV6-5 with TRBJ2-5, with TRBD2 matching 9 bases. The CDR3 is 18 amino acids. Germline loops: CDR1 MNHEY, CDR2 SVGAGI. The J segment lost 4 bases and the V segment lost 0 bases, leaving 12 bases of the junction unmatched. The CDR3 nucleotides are TGTGCCAGCAGTTACTCCCCTCGACTAGCGGACCGAGGAGAGACCCAGTACTTC. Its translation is CASSYSPRLADRGETQYF.

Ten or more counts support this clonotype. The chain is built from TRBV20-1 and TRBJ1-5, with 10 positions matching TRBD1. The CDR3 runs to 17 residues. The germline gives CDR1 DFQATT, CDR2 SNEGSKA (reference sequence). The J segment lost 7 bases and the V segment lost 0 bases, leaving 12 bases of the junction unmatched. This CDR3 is CSARDSRTGGLGQPQHF. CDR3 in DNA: TGCAGTGCTAGAGACTCTCGGACAGGGGGTTTAGGCCAGCCCCAGCATTTT.

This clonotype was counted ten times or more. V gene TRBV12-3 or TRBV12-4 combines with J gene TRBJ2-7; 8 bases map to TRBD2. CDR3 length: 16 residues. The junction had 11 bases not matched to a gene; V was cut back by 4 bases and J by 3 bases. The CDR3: CASSYPSGSGGYEQYF. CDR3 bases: TGTGCCAGCAGTTACCCCAGCGGGAGCGGTGGCTACGAGCAGTACTTC.

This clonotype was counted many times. CDR3: CASSQAARGQPQHF. In DNA form, the CDR3 reads TGTGCCAGCAGCCAAGCGGCGAGAGGACAGCCCCAGCATTTT. The chain employs TRBV3-1 and TRBJ1-5; D unresolved. There are 14 residues in the CDR3. Germline CDR1 is LGHDT and CDR2 is YNNKEL (reference sequence). Trimming took 1 base from V and 7 from J, leaving 11 bases between them.

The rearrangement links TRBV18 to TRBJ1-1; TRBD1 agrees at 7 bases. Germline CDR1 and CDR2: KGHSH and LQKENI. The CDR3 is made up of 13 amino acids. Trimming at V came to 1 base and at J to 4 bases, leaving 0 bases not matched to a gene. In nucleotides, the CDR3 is TGTGCCAGCTCACCACAGGGGGCCACTGAAGCTTTCTTT. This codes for CASSPQGATEAFF.

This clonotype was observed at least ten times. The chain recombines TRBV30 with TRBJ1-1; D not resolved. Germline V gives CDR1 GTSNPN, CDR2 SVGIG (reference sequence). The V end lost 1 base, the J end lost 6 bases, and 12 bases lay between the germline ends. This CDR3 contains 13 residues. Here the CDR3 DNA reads TGTGCCTGGAGTGAGGGCCGTTGGTCTGAAGCTTTCTTT. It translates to CAWSEGRWSEAFF. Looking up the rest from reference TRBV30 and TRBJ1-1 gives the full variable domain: SQTIHQWPATLVQPVGSPLSLECTVEGTSNPNLYWYRQAAGRGLQLLFYSVGIGQISSEVPQNLSASRPQDRQFILSSKKLLLSDSGFYLCAWSEGRWSEAFFGQGTRLTVV.

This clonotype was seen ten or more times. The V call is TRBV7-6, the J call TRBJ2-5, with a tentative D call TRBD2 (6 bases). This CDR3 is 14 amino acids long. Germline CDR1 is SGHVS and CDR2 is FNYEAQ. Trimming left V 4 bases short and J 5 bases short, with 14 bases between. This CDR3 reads CASSSRGGMETQYF. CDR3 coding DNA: TGTGCCAGCAGCTCCAGAGGAGGGATGGAGACCCAGTACTTC.

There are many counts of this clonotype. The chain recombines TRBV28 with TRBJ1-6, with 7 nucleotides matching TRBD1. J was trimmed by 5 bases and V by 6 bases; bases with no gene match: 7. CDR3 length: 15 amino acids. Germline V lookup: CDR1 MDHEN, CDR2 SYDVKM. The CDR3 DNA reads TGTGCCAGCAGGAAAACAGGGGCGAATAATTCACCCCTCCACTTT. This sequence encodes CASRKTGANNSPLHF.

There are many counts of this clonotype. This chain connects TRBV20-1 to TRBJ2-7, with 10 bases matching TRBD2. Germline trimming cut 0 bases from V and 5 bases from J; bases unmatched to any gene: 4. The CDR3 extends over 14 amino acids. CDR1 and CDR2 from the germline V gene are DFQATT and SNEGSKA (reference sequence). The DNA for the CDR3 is TGCAGTGCTAGAGACCTAGCGGGAGCAAACGAGCAGTACTTC. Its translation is CSARDLAGANEQYF.

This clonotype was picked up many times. Written as DNA, the CDR3 is TGTGCCAGCAGCTGGCGGGTGGAGGGCGAGCAGTACTTC. The encoded protein is CASSWRVEGEQYF. The chain couples TRBV7-2 to TRBJ2-7; a possible D gene is TRBD2 (6 bases). V was cut by 4 bases and J by 6 bases, with 13 bases left in between. This CDR3 comprises 13 residues. From germline, CDR1 is SGHTA and CDR2 FQGNSA.

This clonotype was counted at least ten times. The chain's CDR3 is CSVEERRTSGNTIYF. CDR3 nucleotides: TGCAGCGTTGAAGAAAGGAGGACATCTGGAAACACCATATATTTT. V is TRBV29-1 and J is TRBJ1-3; D might be TRBD1 (5 bases). Germline CDR1 reads SQVTM; CDR2 reads ANQGSEA. V was cut by 0 bases and J by 1 base, with 10 bases left in between. The CDR3 runs to 15 residues.

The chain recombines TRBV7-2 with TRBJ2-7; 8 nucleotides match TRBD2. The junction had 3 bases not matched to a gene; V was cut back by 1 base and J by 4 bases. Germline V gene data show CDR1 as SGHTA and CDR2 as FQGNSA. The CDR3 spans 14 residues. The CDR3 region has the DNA TGTGCCAGCAGCTTAGAACTAGCGGTATACGAGCAGTACTTC. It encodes CASSLELAVYEQYF.

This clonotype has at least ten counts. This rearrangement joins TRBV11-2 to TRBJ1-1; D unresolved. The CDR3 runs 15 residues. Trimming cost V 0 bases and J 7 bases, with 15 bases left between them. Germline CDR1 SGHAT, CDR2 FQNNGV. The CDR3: CASSLDVTSAIEAFF. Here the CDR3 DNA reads TGTGCCAGCAGCTTAGATGTGACAAGTGCCATTGAAGCTTTCTTT.